Here is one T cell receptor (beta chain) with its context. This clone has ten or more counts. Its target antigen remains unknown. Base qualities were left out, and no much larger clone turns up one base away. The sample is drawn from a study of metastatic and nonmetastatic thyroid tumors (dated by TCRdb to about 2020). Regarding the study in general: For patients with malignant and with benign thyroid disease, the researchers compared repertoires between peripheral blood samples and tumor or nodule tissue samples. The paper's findings and limits, for the study overall: In both blood and tumor samples, malignant tumors were reported to have significantly higher TCR beta diversity than benign nodules.

There are 16 amino acids in the CDR3, from cysteine to phenylalanine inclusive. Just the 48-base CDR3 DNA is kept, in frame starting at base 1. For CDR1 and CDR2, the germline V gene lists SGHRS and YFSETQ. V and J are truncated by 3 bases and 0 bases respectively, leaving an intervening sequence of 15 bases. The protocol used for the library was PCR. Sequencing instrument: Illumina HiSeq 4000. High-throughput sequencing was used to profile the TCR beta-chain CDR3 region of each patient. As for the authors' bioinformatics: The researchers built a classifier to tell apart papillary thyroid cancer patients with distant metastasis, based on CDR3 differences among clinicopathological groups. The Shannon index was used to assess repertoire diversity, and the Morisita-Horn index was used to assess tumor-blood repertoire similarity. TCRdb redid the processing of the public reads, applying fastp at Q25 and MiXCR, and retained in-frame beta chains. The V and J calls here are based on TCRdb, not the publication. Across this sample there are roughly 16,000 clones, with 15% to 19% seen only once. Around a sixth of the sample lies in the top ten.

None of the patients had been given any treatment before thyroid surgery. The study retrospectively analysed patient clinical samples collected from the early 2010s to the late 2010s using T-cell receptor beta sequencing. The sample taken for sequencing was blood. The chain was built from TRBV5-1 and TRBJ1-1; the D gene is not confidently resolved. The receptor was isolated from a female donor with papillary thyroid cancer or a benign thyroid nodule (not recorded which). Some clones in this sample may be carry-over from other donors' samples. The CDR3 corresponds to CASSSSYADLNTEAFF. The DNA is as follows: TGCGCCAGCAGCTCCTCCTACGCGGACTTGAACACTGAAGCTTTCTTT. The reference TRBV5-1 and TRBJ1-1 proteins fill in what lies around the CDR3, so the full variable domain reads KAGVTQTPRYLIKTRGQQVTLSCSPISGHRSVSWYQQTPGQGLQFLFEYFSETQRNKGNFPGRFSGRQFSNSRSEMNVSTLELGDSALYLCASSSSYADLNTEAFFGQGTRLTVV.